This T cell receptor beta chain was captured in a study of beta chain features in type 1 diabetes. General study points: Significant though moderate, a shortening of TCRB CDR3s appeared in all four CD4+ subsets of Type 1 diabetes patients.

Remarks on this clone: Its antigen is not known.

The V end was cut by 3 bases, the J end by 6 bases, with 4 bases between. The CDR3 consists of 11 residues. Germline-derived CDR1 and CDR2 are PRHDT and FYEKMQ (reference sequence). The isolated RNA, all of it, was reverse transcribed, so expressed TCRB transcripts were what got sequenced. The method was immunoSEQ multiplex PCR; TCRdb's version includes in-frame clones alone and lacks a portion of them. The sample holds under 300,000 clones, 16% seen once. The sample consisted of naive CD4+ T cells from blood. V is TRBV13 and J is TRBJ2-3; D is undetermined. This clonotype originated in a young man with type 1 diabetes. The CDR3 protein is CASSLRDTQYF. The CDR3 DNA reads TGTGCCAGCAGCTTGAGGGATACGCAGTATTTT.